Listed below are T cell receptor beta chains from one sample, sequenced in a study of blood T cells in healthy people across ages. TCRdb fed the 5' RACE reads into MiXCR, producing one record per CDR3 protein. The table lists some 640,000 distinct CDR3 sequences, more than 40% of them singletons. Sequences were obtained from blood. Receptors originate from a woman in her sixties in good health. Both conserved end residues are part of each CDR3. The D gene is left open where the match is weak. Rows may omit the clone size; those that give it use once, few, many or a size class.

D gene	clone size	J gene	V gene	CDR3 protein	CDR3 DNA
TRBD2	.	TRBJ2-5	TRBV6-2/TRBV6-3	CASSYSKGGRASSPNEQYF	TGTGCCAGCAGTTACTCGAAAGGCGGGAGGGCCTCGTCTCCTAATGAGCAGTACTTC
TRBD2	.	TRBJ2-1	TRBV14	CASSQGLAGLPQFF	TGTGCCAGCAGCCAAGGGCTAGCGGGGCTTCCTCAGTTCTTC
.	.	TRBJ2-2	TRBV28	CASGSLRENTGELFF	TGTGCCAGCGGGTCCTTGCGGGAGAACACCGGGGAGCTGTTTTTT
TRBD2	few	TRBJ2-6	TRBV7-2	CASSRAGSSGANVLTF	TGTGCCAGCAGCCGAGCGGGGTCTTCTGGGGCCAACGTCCTGACTTTC
.	few	TRBJ1-5	TRBV12-3/TRBV12-4	CASRIVGGNQPQHF	TGTGCCAGCAGAATCGTGGGGGGAAATCAGCCCCAGCATTTT
.	.	TRBJ2-7	TRBV6-5	CAGSYSGTTSYEQYF	TGTGCCGGCAGTTACTCCGGGACCACCTCCTACGAGCAGTACTTC
TRBD1	.	TRBJ2-3	TRBV11-2	CASSKGGGTDTQYF	TGCGCCAGCAGCAAAGGGGGCGGAACAGATACGCAGTATTTT
.	.	TRBJ1-2	TRBV28	CASSFGSSLYGYTF	TGTGCCAGCAGTTTTGGGAGCAGCCTCTATGGCTACACCTTC
TRBD1	.	TRBJ1-2	TRBV25-1	CASSETGNYGYTF	TGTGCCAGCAGTGAGACAGGGAACTATGGCTACACCTTC
TRBD2	few	TRBJ2-7	TRBV7-2	CASSSRASGASYEQYF	TGTGCCAGCAGCTCCCGAGCTAGCGGGGCGTCCTACGAGCAGTACTTC
.	.	TRBJ2-3	TRBV27	CASSSPPIDTQYF	TGTGCCAGCAGTTCGCCTCCTATAGATACGCAGTATTTT
.	.	TRBJ2-7	TRBV27	CASRPGTTTYEQYF	TGTGCCAGCAGACCCGGGACAACTACCTACGAGCAGTACTTC
TRBD2	few	TRBJ2-7	TRBV14	CASSQQLSGSHEQYF	TGTGCCAGCAGCCAACAGCTTAGCGGGAGCCACGAGCAGTACTTC
.	.	TRBJ1-1	TRBV6-2/TRBV6-3	CASSNRDPTMTEAFF	TGTGCCAGCAGTAACCGAGACCCCACTATGACGGAAGCTTTCTTT
.	.	TRBJ2-1	TRBV4-3	CASSQDALDASHEQFF	TGCGCCAGCAGCCAAGATGCACTAGATGCCTCCCATGAGCAGTTCTTC
TRBD2	.	TRBJ2-3	TRBV19	CARGTIAGQDTQYF	TGTGCCAGAGGAACCATAGCGGGTCAAGATACGCAGTATTTT
TRBD2	.	TRBJ2-1	TRBV7-9	CASRRTSGIYNEQFF	TGTGCCAGCAGAAGGACTAGCGGGATTTACAATGAGCAGTTCTTC
TRBD1	few	TRBJ2-1	TRBV20-1	CSASALPGQGLIGQFF	TGCAGTGCTAGTGCCCTACCGGGACAGGGCTTAATTGGGCAGTTCTTC
.	.	TRBJ2-7	TRBV20-1	CSAKGWERSYEQYF	TGCAGTGCCAAGGGGTGGGAGAGGTCCTACGAGCAGTACTTC
.	.	TRBJ2-7	TRBV15	CATSRGTVAGYEQYF	TGTGCCACCAGCAGAGGTACGGTCGCCGGCTACGAGCAGTACTTC
.	.	TRBJ2-1	TRBV20-1	CSARVLNEQFF	TGCAGTGCCAGAGTTCTCAATGAGCAGTTCTTC
TRBD2	few	TRBJ2-1	TRBV2	CASSERGLPRNEQFF	TGTGCCAGCAGTGAAAGGGGACTACCTAGGAATGAGCAGTTCTTC
TRBD1	.	TRBJ1-5	TRBV2	CASSVEGQGFNQPQHF	TGTGCCAGCAGTGTAGAGGGACAGGGGTTCAATCAGCCCCAGCATTTT
TRBD2	.	TRBJ2-5	TRBV29-1	CSVEDPGGSETQYF	TGCAGCGTTGAAGATCCGGGAGGCTCGGAGACCCAGTACTTC
.	.	TRBJ1-4	TRBV20-1	CSASQGRVNEKLFF	TGCAGTGCGAGCCAGGGAAGGGTGAATGAAAAACTGTTTTTT
TRBD1	few	TRBJ2-4	TRBV20-1	CSARDHQGVRNIQYF	TGCAGTGCTAGAGATCACCAGGGGGTGAGAAACATTCAGTACTTC
.	.	TRBJ2-1	TRBV7-2	CASSRRWNEQFF	TGTGCCAGCAGCCGTAGGTGGAACGAGCAGTTCTTC
.	.	TRBJ2-3	TRBV27	CASSLSAALGEDTQYF	TGTGCCAGCAGTTTATCTGCAGCTTTGGGGGAAGATACGCAGTATTTT
.	.	TRBJ2-7	TRBV21-1	CVSRLPTGVLKQYF	TGTGTCAGCAGACTCCCGACAGGTGTTTTGAAGCAGTACTTC
.	.	TRBJ1-4	TRBV4-3	CASSRTATGINEKLFF	TGCGCCAGCAGCCGCACAGCGACGGGCATTAATGAAAAACTGTTTTTT
TRBD1	many	TRBJ2-1	TRBV20-1	CSARDMTGYNEQFF	TGCAGTGCTAGAGATATGACAGGGTACAATGAGCAGTTCTTC
.	few	TRBJ1-2	TRBV3-1	CASSPRDGGWDDYGYTF	TGTGCCAGCAGCCCCCGGGACGGGGGGTGGGACGACTATGGCTACACCTTC
.	few	TRBJ2-1	TRBV12-3/TRBV12-4	CASSQRDEQFF	TGTGCCAGCAGTCAACGGGATGAGCAGTTCTTC
TRBD2	.	TRBJ2-1	TRBV7-9	CASSPAGLAFFF	TGTGCCAGCAGCCCCGCCGGACTAGCATTCTTCTTC
TRBD1	.	TRBJ1-5	TRBV4-3	CASSQGTGELSNQPQHF	TGCGCCAGCAGCCAAGGGACAGGGGAGTTAAGCAATCAGCCCCAGCATTTT
.	.	TRBJ1-1	TRBV12-3/TRBV12-4	CASSLYAEAFF	TGTGCCAGCAGTTTATACGCTGAAGCTTTCTTT
TRBD1	once	TRBJ1-6	TRBV14	CASSQLTGFNSPLHF	TGTGCCAGCAGCCAACTGACAGGGTTTAATTCACCCCTCCACTTT
TRBD2	.	TRBJ2-1	TRBV7-2	CASSLDPGLAGGVVNEQFF	TGTGCCAGCAGCTTAGACCCGGGACTAGCGGGAGGGGTTGTCAATGAGCAGTTCTTC
.	once	TRBJ2-1	TRBV10-3	CAIRGLLNAEQFF	TGTGCCATCAGGGGCCTATTGAACGCAGAGCAGTTCTTC
TRBD2	.	TRBJ2-2	TRBV9	CASNARTSGSLSAGELFF	TGTGCCAGCAACGCTAGGACTAGCGGGAGTTTGTCTGCCGGGGAGCTGTTTTTT
TRBD1	few	TRBJ2-4	TRBV24-1	CATSGPTGEGNIQYF	TGTGCCACCAGTGGTCCGACAGGGGAAGGGAACATTCAGTACTTC
.	.	TRBJ2-7	TRBV3-1	CASSQGVLNEQYF	TGTGCCAGCAGCCAAGGTGTACTGAACGAGCAGTACTTC
.	few	TRBJ1-1	TRBV5-1	CASSLTGPGVTEAFF	TGCGCCAGCAGCTTAACAGGGCCTGGGGTCACTGAAGCTTTCTTT
.	.	TRBJ2-3	TRBV15	CATSSRGASGTDTQYF	TGTGCCACCAGCAGCCGGGGGGCTAGCGGCACAGATACGCAGTATTTT
.	.	TRBJ1-6	TRBV6-1	CASFQDFYNSPLHF	TGTGCCAGCTTCCAGGACTTCTATAATTCACCCCTCCACTTT
.	.	TRBJ1-4	TRBV25-1	CASSEQRDATNEKLFF	TGTGCCAGCAGTGAGCAGCGAGATGCAACTAATGAAAAACTGTTTTTT
TRBD1	few	TRBJ1-1	TRBV7-9	CASSPLMTGETTEAFF	TGTGCCAGCAGCCCGTTAATGACAGGGGAAACCACTGAAGCTTTCTTT
TRBD1	once	TRBJ1-2	TRBV29-1	CSLQGTGNVNYGYTF	TGCAGCCTGCAAGGGACAGGGAACGTGAACTATGGCTACACCTTC
.	.	TRBJ2-5	TRBV20-1	CSARDILRPPQETQYF	TGCAGTGCTAGAGATATTTTGAGGCCGCCCCAAGAGACCCAGTACTTC
TRBD1	few	TRBJ2-7	TRBV5-1	CASSWGKLGQTYEQYF	TGCGCCAGCAGCTGGGGGAAACTGGGACAGACCTACGAGCAGTACTTC
.	few	TRBJ1-2	TRBV20-1	CSARDSRTAYGYTF	TGCAGTGCTAGAGACTCTCGGACAGCCTATGGCTACACCTTC
.	many	TRBJ2-5	TRBV12-3/TRBV12-4	CASSWDAETQYF	TGTGCCAGCAGTTGGGACGCAGAGACCCAGTACTTC
.	.	TRBJ1-4	TRBV5-1	CASKVQAATNERLFF	TGCGCCAGCAAAGTCCAGGCGGCAACTAATGAAAGACTGTTTTTT